Each of the 26 T cell receptor beta chains below was sequenced from the same sample in a study of blood T cell repertoires in COVID-19. The protocol was immunoSEQ multiplex PCR, while the TCRdb copy is restricted to in-frame clones and leaves out a portion. The data hold about 200,000 clones, with around 90% observed a single time. The sample was peripheral blood. Source of these receptors: a man in his forties or fifties with acute or convalescent COVID-19.

The chain recombines TRBV4-2 with TRBJ2-3, with 8 bases fitting TRBD2. CDR3 length: 13 residues. Germline trimming cut 6 bases from V and 6 bases from J; bases unmatched to any gene: 5. Germline-derived CDR1 and CDR2 are LGHNA and YNFKEQ. For the CDR3, the DNA is TGTGCCAGCAGGGCGGGGGGCGGCGATACGCAGTATTTT. Residues: CASRAGGGDTQYF.

In this sample, this clone turned up a few times. The junction differs from germline at one of its ends, possibly a read error. The chain is built from TRBV7-7 and TRBJ2-1, with 8 bases identical to TRBD1. CDR3 length: 15 residues. Germline V gives CDR1 SSHAT, CDR2 FNYEAQ (reference sequence). CDR3 bases: TGTGCTAGCAGCTTAGGGACAGGCTCCTACAATGAGCAGTTCTTC. This encodes CASSLGTGSYNEQFF.

The V call is TRBV27, the J call TRBJ2-4; D perhaps matches TRBD1 (6 bases). Germline CDR1 is MNHEY and CDR2 is SMNVEV (reference sequence). This CDR3 spans 14 amino acids. Trimming took 6 bases from V and 1 from J, leaving 10 bases between them. The CDR3 spells CASRQTGAKNIQYF. The DNA of the CDR3 is TGTGCCAGCAGGCAAACAGGGGCCAAAAACATTCAGTACTTC.

The rearrangement links TRBV11-2 to TRBJ1-4; D is uncertain. Germline V gene sequence: CDR1 SGHAT, CDR2 FQNNGV. V shed 4 bases and J shed 7 bases, with 13 bases lying between them. The length of the CDR3 is 14 residues. The CDR3 reads CASSSSQVVEKLFF. In DNA, the CDR3 is TGTGCCAGCAGCTCTTCTCAGGTGGTTGAAAAACTGTTTTTT.

This clone appeared a single time. The chain joins TRBV27 to TRBJ2-1; 16 bases map to TRBD2. The CDR3 length is 18 residues. Germline assignment: CDR1 MNHEY and CDR2 SMNVEV (reference sequence). After removal of 4 bases from V and 10 bases from J, the junction contained 13 bases not matched to a gene. The CDR3 sequence: CASSWVPGLAGGLREQFF. For the CDR3, the DNA is TGTGCCAGCAGTTGGGTCCCGGGACTAGCGGGGGGGCTACGGGAGCAGTTCTTC.

This clone was seen only a few times. The chain recombines TRBV5-4 with TRBJ2-7, with 8 bases matching TRBD2. The CDR3 consists of 14 residues. Germline V lookup: CDR1 SGHNT, CDR2 YYREEE (reference sequence). With V trimmed by 5 bases and J by 2 bases, 6 bases remained unmatched. The CDR3: CASSLPGGTYEQYF. In DNA form, the CDR3 reads TGTGCCAGCAGTCTTCCGGGAGGGACCTACGAGCAGTACTTC.

The chain has TRBV28 and TRBJ2-7; D perhaps matches TRBD1 (6 bases). Germline-derived CDR1 and CDR2 are MDHEN and SYDVKM. With 3 bases removed from V and 7 bases from J, the gap between germline ends came to 10 bases. The CDR3 runs 12 residues. The CDR3 DNA reads as TGTGCCAGCAGTTTTTCCCAGGGGGAGCAGTACTTC. This codes for CASSFSQGEQYF.

The gene calls are TRBV19 and TRBJ2-7; TRBD2 matches 12 bases. Germline lookup yields CDR1 LNHDA and CDR2 SQIVND (reference sequence). CDR3 length: 16 residues. With V trimmed by 5 bases and J by 4 bases, 9 bases remained unmatched. The CDR3 region has the DNA TGTGCCAGTAGTTCCCCCTCACTAGCGGGGGGTTACGAGCAGTACTTC. Its translation: CASSSPSLAGGYEQYF.

Points on this clone: Other nucleotide sequences from this sample produce the same CDR3. This chain uses TRBV5-4 with TRBJ1-3, with D uncertain. V was trimmed by 0 bases and J by 0 bases, leaving 7 bases between them. Per the germline V gene, CDR1 is SGHNT and CDR2 is YYREEE (reference sequence). The length of the CDR3 is 15 residues. Written as DNA, the CDR3 is TGTGCCAGCAGCTTGGACCGCAGCTCTGGAAACACCATATATTTT. This sequence encodes CASSLDRSSGNTIYF.

The CDR3 here is CASSFPGTGLLHQPQHF. CDR3 DNA: TGTGCCAGCAGTTTCCCGGGGACAGGGTTGTTACATCAGCCCCAGCATTTT. The chain couples TRBV2 to TRBJ1-5; 9 nucleotides line up with TRBD1. The CDR3 has 17 amino acids. V lost 5 bases and J lost 5; bases outside the gene matches: 13. The germline CDR1 and CDR2 sequences are SNHLY and FYNNEI.

The chain combines TRBV6-5 with TRBJ1-2, with TRBD1 identical over 8 bases. CDR1 and CDR2 from the germline V gene are MNHEY and SVGAGI. This CDR3 spans 14 amino acids. J was trimmed by 8 bases and V by 6 bases; bases with no gene match: 11. CDR3 nucleotides: TGTGCCAGCAGCACCGGGACAGGTGGTAGGGGCTACACCTTC. Its translation is CASSTGTGGRGYTF.

This chain uses TRBV7-2 with TRBJ1-2; possibly TRBD1 for D (5 bases). V gave up 1 base and J gave up 7 bases, with 13 bases separating them. CDR3 length: 14 amino acids. CDR1 and CDR2 (germline): SGHTA, FQGNSA. The CDR3 coding sequence is TGTGCCAGCAGCTTAGGGGGCCCTCTGCCTGGCTACACCTTC. Residues: CASSLGGPLPGYTF.

For the CDR3, the DNA is TGTGCCAGCAGCCCCCCGACAGGTCGCTCCTACAATGAGCAGTTCTTC. It is translated as CASSPPTGRSYNEQFF. The chain has TRBV9 and TRBJ2-1; D is perhaps TRBD1 (6 bases). Per germline, CDR1 SGDLS and CDR2 YYNGEE. V lost 4 bases, J lost 0 bases, and 14 bases lay in between. The CDR3 is 16 amino acids.

The rearrangement uses TRBV6-1 and TRBJ1-2; no clear D gene. Germline loops: CDR1 MNHNS, CDR2 SASEGT. V gave up 0 bases and J gave up 0 bases, with 11 bases separating them. The CDR3 spans 16 residues. The CDR3 nucleotides are TGTGCCAGCAGTGAAGCCTGGGAGGGTGCTAACTATGGCTACACCTTC. Translation: CASSEAWEGANYGYTF.

This chain connects TRBV11-2 to TRBJ2-5, with 7 bases identical to TRBD2. The CDR3 is 14 amino acids. V was clipped by 1 base and J by 5 bases; unmatched bases: 4. Germline loops: CDR1 SGHAT, CDR2 FQNNGV. The CDR3 region is CASSLGLAGETQYF. The CDR3 DNA sequence: TGTGCCAGCAGCTTAGGACTAGCTGGGGAGACCCAGTACTTC.

The chain links TRBV2 to TRBJ2-2; 7 bases are a match to TRBD1. J lost 3 bases, V lost 6 bases, and 4 bases had no gene match. The CDR3 runs 14 residues. CDR1 is SNHLY, CDR2 FYNNEI, per germline. The CDR3 region has the DNA TGTGCCAGCAGGGTCACAGGGGACACCGGGGAGCTGTTTTTT. Amino acid sequence: CASRVTGDTGELFF.

The V gene is TRBV6-5, the J gene TRBJ2-7, with D possibly being TRBD1 (5 bases). The CDR3 has 15 residues. Trimming shortened V by 2 bases and J by 4 bases, and 15 bases separated the two germline ends. Germline-derived CDR1 and CDR2 are MNHEY and SVGAGI. CDR3 sequence reads: CASSYRAGQGYEQYF. CDR3 nucleotide sequence: TGTGCCAGCAGTTACCGGGCAGGGCAAGGGTACGAGCAGTACTTC.

This sequence joins TRBV12-3 or TRBV12-4 and TRBJ2-5; D gene ambiguous. V lost 1 base, J lost 4 bases, and 7 bases lay in between. This CDR3 has 13 residues. DNA for the CDR3: TGTGCCAGCAGTTTAGTGGTCAGAGAGACCCAGTACTTC. Translating it yields CASSLVVRETQYF.

The J gene is TRBJ1-2, the V gene TRBV18; TRBD1 agrees at 7 bases. The CDR3 is 16 amino acids. Germline loops: CDR1 KGHSH, CDR2 LQKENI. Losses at the gene ends were 3 bases for V and 2 bases for J; bases not matched to a gene: 9. The CDR3 spells CASSPRQGISNYGYTF. DNA of the CDR3: TGTGCCAGCTCACCCCGACAGGGAATCTCGAACTATGGCTACACCTTC. Drawing the rest from reference TRBV18 and TRBJ1-2, the complete variable domain is NAGVMQNPRHLVRRRGQEARLRCSPMKGHSHVYWYRQLPEEGLKFMVYLQKENIIDESGMPKERFSAEFPKEGPSILRIQQVVRGDSAAYFCASSPRQGISNYGYTFGSGTRLTVV.

V gene TRBV27 combines with J gene TRBJ2-7; maybe TRBD1 (7 bases). The germline V gene has CDR1 MNHEY and CDR2 SMNVEV (reference sequence). Trimming removed 6 bases at V and 1 base at J, with 16 bases between. The CDR3 totals 15 residues. This CDR3 is CASSLDRRESYEQYF. The CDR3 DNA sequence: TGTGCCAGCAGCCTGGACAGGAGGGAGTCCTACGAGCAGTACTTC.

This clone showed up just a few times. V gene TRBV5-4 combines with J gene TRBJ2-1, with TRBD1 identical over 9 bases. The germline V gene has CDR1 SGHNT and CDR2 YYREEE (reference sequence). V lost 4 bases, J lost 8 bases, and 13 bases stayed unmatched. This CDR3 comprises 16 residues. DNA for the CDR3: TGTGCCAGCAGCAGGATCGTGAGACAGGGGGGGGATGAGCAGTTCTTC. This translates into CASSRIVRQGGDEQFF.

The chain carries TRBV7-9 and TRBJ1-1; D unclear. The germline V gene encodes CDR1 SEHNR and CDR2 FQNEAQ (reference sequence). The V end was cut by 5 bases, the J end by 1 base, with 17 bases between. The CDR3 consists of 16 residues. The CDR3 sequence: CASSLPGRTANTEAFF. As DNA, the CDR3 is TGTGCCAGCAGCCTACCGGGGAGGACGGCGAACACTGAAGCTTTCTTT. Together with reference TRBV7-9 and TRBJ1-1, the CDR3 gives the full variable domain: DTGVSQNPRHKITKRGQNVTFRCDPISEHNRLYWYRQTLGQGPEFLTYFQNEAQLEKSRLLSDRFSAERPKGSFSTLEIQRTEQGDSAMYLCASSLPGRTANTEAFFGQGTRLTVV.

The rearrangement uses TRBV7-2 and TRBJ2-7; D ambiguous. The CDR3 has 19 amino acids. The germline V and J ends were trimmed by 5 bases and 2 bases, with 28 bases remaining between them. Germline loops: CDR1 SGHTA, CDR2 FQGNSA. The CDR3 sequence is CASSPSPSSAARLTYEQYF. The DNA for the CDR3 is TGTGCCAGCAGCCCTTCCCCCTCTAGTGCAGCGCGGTTAACCTACGAGCAGTACTTC.

The chain couples TRBV25-1 to TRBJ1-4; D is undetermined. The germline V gene encodes CDR1 MGHDK and CDR2 SYGVNS. CDR3 length equals 13 residues. The ends were cut back, 0 bases at V and 8 bases at J, with 7 bases in the middle. DNA of the CDR3: TGTGCCAGCAGTGAATATAGCGACGAAAAACTGTTTTTT. This gives the protein CASSEYSDEKLFF.

J is TRBJ2-7 and V is TRBV30; D is unclear. This CDR3 contains 14 residues. Trimming stripped 5 bases from V and 3 bases from J, with 17 bases between. CDR1 is GTSNPN and CDR2 is SVGIG in the germline V gene (reference sequence). The DNA for the CDR3 is TGTGCCTGGGGCGATTACAGCAGCCGCTACGAGCAGTACTTC. Residues: CAWGDYSSRYEQYF.

The chain employs TRBV28 and TRBJ2-5; 15 positions match TRBD2. Unmatched junction bases numbered 11, after V lost 7 bases and J lost 5 bases. CDR3 length: 17 residues. Germline values: CDR1 MDHEN, CDR2 SYDVKM. The DNA of the CDR3 is TGTGCCAGCATGCAACCGGGACTAGCGGGGGGCGGGGAGACCCAGTACTTC. Translation gives CASMQPGLAGGGETQYF.